One sample yielded the 32 T cell receptor beta chains listed below, sequenced in a study of PD-1 blockade in classical Hodgkin lymphoma. The table came from immunoSEQ multiplex PCR; TCRdb's copy has only in-frame clones and leaves some out. The sample holds over 50,000 clones, around nine tenths seen once. Sample time point: cycle 4 day 1 (C4D1), after 5 to 7 weeks of nivolumab. Every patient was affected by relapse after autologous stem cell transplantation, while exposure to brentuximab vedotin was not uniform. The sequences come from peripheral blood mononuclear cells (PBMCs), collected before the fourth cycle of nivolumab. These receptors all stem from a human donor with classical Hodgkin lymphoma.

The DNA for the CDR3 is TGTGCCAGCAGTCGGCCGGCGGGGGATACGCAGTATTTT. Translating gives CASSRPAGDTQYF. The chain recombines TRBV27 with TRBJ2-3, with D possibly TRBD2 on 6 matching bases. CDR1 is MNHEY and CDR2 is SMNVEV in the germline V gene (reference sequence). The CDR3 is 13 amino acids. Trimming removed 5 bases at V and 6 bases at J, with 12 bases between.

The rearrangement joins TRBV14 to TRBJ2-7; D may be TRBD1 or TRBD2 (6 bases each). V lost 11 bases to trimming and J lost 0 bases, with 20 bases between them. In germline, CDR1 is SGHDN, CDR2 FVKESK. The CDR3 length is 15 residues. The CDR3 loop is CASRDGGHNSYEQYF. CDR3 DNA: TGTGCCTCTCGGGACGGGGGCCATAACTCCTACGAGCAGTACTTC.

The chain couples TRBV6-1 to TRBJ1-1; D not resolved. There are 11 residues in the CDR3. From germline, CDR1 is MNHNS and CDR2 SASEGT. V lost 8 bases, J lost 0 bases, and 4 bases lay in between. DNA for the CDR3: TGTGCCAGCGGGATGAACACTGAAGCTTTCTTT. Protein product: CASGMNTEAFF.

V and J are TRBV6-5 and TRBJ2-5; D ambiguous. The CDR3 sequence is 15 residues long. Germline assignment: CDR1 MNHEY and CDR2 SVGAGI. Between the trimmed V and J ends, which lost 5 bases and 5 bases, there was a span of 18 bases. The CDR3, as DNA: TGTGCCAGCAGTCGTGGACCCCTAGGAAGCGAGACCCAGTACTTC. Protein: CASSRGPLGSETQYF.

The V gene is TRBV5-6, the J gene TRBJ1-4; no firm D call. The V gene lost 2 bases and the J gene lost 8 bases, with 4 bases spanning the gap. Per germline, CDR1 SGHDT and CDR2 YYEEEE. The CDR3 has 11 residues. The CDR3 DNA reads TGTGCCAGCAGCTTTAGGGAAAAACTGTTTTTT. Its translation: CASSFREKLFF.

V is TRBV7-9 and J is TRBJ2-7; D is perhaps TRBD2 (6 bases). CDR1 SEHNR and CDR2 FQNEAQ come from the germline V gene (reference sequence). V gave up 1 base and J gave up 0 bases, with 10 bases separating them. The CDR3 loop spans 15 amino acids. CDR3 sequence reads: CASSLDGTPSYEQYF. For the CDR3, the DNA is TGTGCCAGCAGCTTAGATGGGACTCCCTCCTACGAGCAGTACTTC.

The gene calls are TRBV5-1 and TRBJ2-5; 9 nucleotides align to TRBD1. The V and J ends lost 0 bases and 4 bases, in that order; junction bases with no gene match: 4. CDR3 length equals 15 residues. Germline CDR1 reads SGHRS; CDR2 reads YFSETQ. CDR3 in amino acids: CASSLGGQGIETQYF. CDR3 nucleotide sequence: TGCGCCAGCAGCTTGGGAGGACAGGGGATAGAGACCCAGTACTTC.

The chain uses TRBV5-1 and TRBJ2-5; D uncertain. The CDR3 totals 14 residues. Trimming pared 4 bases from V and 1 base from J, leaving 11 bases between. Germline CDR1 is SGHRS and CDR2 is YFSETQ. The CDR3 DNA sequence: TGCGCCAGCAGCCCGGAACAGCCCCAAGAGACCCAGTACTTC. It is translated as CASSPEQPQETQYF.

This clone was detected only a few times. J is TRBJ1-1 and V is TRBV10-3; D unclear. CDR3 length: 13 amino acids. Trimming left V 7 bases short and J 6 bases short, with 15 bases between. Germline V lookup: CDR1 ENHRY, CDR2 SYGVKD. This CDR3 is CAIMPYLGAEAFF. In DNA, the CDR3 is TGTGCCATCATGCCTTATCTCGGGGCTGAAGCTTTCTTT.

This clone has just a few counts. The chain couples TRBV11-1 to TRBJ2-5; a weak D match, TRBD1 (5 bases). The ends were cut back, 6 bases at V and 5 bases at J, with 19 bases in the middle. The CDR3 contains 15 residues. Per germline, CDR1 SGHAT and CDR2 FQDESV (reference sequence). The CDR3 DNA reads TGTGCCAGCAGGCGCCTAGGTCTGGCAGGGGAGACCCAGTACTTC. As protein: CASRRLGLAGETQYF.

The V call is TRBV9, the J call TRBJ2-5, with 7 bases that match TRBD1. V shed 3 bases, J shed 5 bases, and the junction held 7 bases outside the gene matches. CDR1 is SGDLS, CDR2 YYNGEE, per germline. The CDR3 consists of 14 residues. The DNA of the CDR3 is TGTGCCAGCAGCGAGGGACGACAGGGTGAGACCCAGTACTTC. It is translated as CASSEGRQGETQYF.

CDR3 amino acids: CASSRAIEQFF. The CDR3 DNA sequence: TGTGCCAGCAGCCGTGCGATCGAGCAGTTCTTC. V gene TRBV9 combines with J gene TRBJ2-1, with D hard to call. The germline V gene has CDR1 SGDLS and CDR2 YYNGEE. CDR3 size: 11 residues. V lost 4 bases to trimming and J lost 10 bases, with 9 bases between them.

The V gene is TRBV15, the J gene TRBJ1-2; 7 bases map to TRBD1. V shed 1 base, J shed 2 bases, and the junction held 4 bases outside the gene matches. Germline CDR1 and CDR2: LNHNV and YYDKDF (reference sequence). The CDR3 is 15 residues long. The CDR3 loop reads CATSRVTGANYGYTF. The CDR3 DNA reads TGTGCCACCAGCAGAGTAACAGGGGCCAACTATGGCTACACCTTC.

The V gene is TRBV12-2, the J gene TRBJ1-5. TRBV12-2 is described as a pseudogene. This CDR3 has 18 amino acids. CDR3 DNA sequence: TGTGCAAGTCGCTTAGATCACCCGGACGGGCATAGCAATCAGCCCCAGCATTTT. This encodes CASRLDHPDGHSNQPQHF.

The J gene is TRBJ2-1, the V gene TRBV5-4; D may be TRBD2 (6 bases). V lost 0 bases and J lost 4, with 11 bases in between. This CDR3 comprises 15 residues. The germline V gene encodes CDR1 SGHNT and CDR2 YYREEE (reference sequence). For the CDR3, the DNA is TGTGCCAGCAGCTTGGTGGGGGGTGGTTACAATGAGCAGTTCTTC. Translating gives CASSLVGGGYNEQFF.

The V and J genes are TRBV14 and TRBJ1-2; no clear D gene. The CDR3 extends over 15 amino acids. Trimming left V 4 bases short and J 3 bases short, with 15 bases between. Germline-derived CDR1 and CDR2 are SGHDN and FVKESK. CDR3 bases: TGTGCCAGCAGCCCCCCAGGTTGGGAAGACTATGGCTACACCTTC. This codes for CASSPPGWEDYGYTF.

The V gene is TRBV5-1, the J gene TRBJ1-6; D is unresolved. The germline gives CDR1 SGHRS, CDR2 YFSETQ. V dropped 1 base and J dropped 5 bases, with 1 base sitting between them. The CDR3 length is 12 residues. The CDR3 DNA sequence: TGCGCCAGCAGCTTGAATAATTCACCCCTCCACTTT. Encoded protein: CASSLNNSPLHF.

This sequence joins TRBV6-5 and TRBJ2-3; D not resolved. CDR1 is MNHEY, CDR2 SVGAGI, per germline. The CDR3 covers 12 residues. V was clipped by 5 bases and J by 3 bases, with 6 bases between them. CDR3 nucleotide sequence: TGTGCCAGCAGTGGCGATACAGATACGCAGTATTTT. Its translation: CASSGDTDTQYF.

The chain carries TRBV4-1 and TRBJ2-7, with TRBD1 as a possible D gene (6 bases). CDR1 MGHRA and CDR2 YSYEKL come from the germline V gene. Trimming removed 0 bases from V and 2 bases from J, with 14 bases in between. This CDR3 spans 16 amino acids. CDR3 in amino acids: CASSQDLRGLTYEQYF. DNA for the CDR3: TGCGCCAGCAGCCAAGATCTGAGGGGGTTAACCTACGAGCAGTACTTC.

This chain uses TRBV5-1 with TRBJ2-5; TRBD2 matches at 7 bases. Germline lookup yields CDR1 SGHRS and CDR2 YFSETQ. J was trimmed by 1 base and V by 4 bases; bases with no gene match: 4. This CDR3 is 14 amino acids long. The CDR3, as DNA: TGCGCCAGCAGCATTCGCGGGGGCCAAGAGACCCAGTACTTC. Protein product: CASSIRGGQETQYF.

This clone was observed once. The junction differs from germline at one of its ends, possibly a read error. This sequence joins TRBV5-1 and TRBJ1-2, with a weak D call TRBD1 (6 bases). The germline V gene encodes CDR1 SGHRS and CDR2 YFSETQ. This CDR3 is built from 13 residues. This CDR3 reads CASSFGQTYGHTF. Written as DNA, the CDR3 is TGCGCCAGCAGCTTTGGACAGACCTATGGCCACACCTTC.

This chain connects TRBV18 to TRBJ1-5; D perhaps matches TRBD1 (5 bases). Looked up from germline, CDR1 is KGHSH and CDR2 is LQKENI. Trimming shortened V by 3 bases and J by 1 base, and 10 bases separated the two germline ends. CDR3 length: 15 amino acids. This CDR3 is CASSPDRLSNQPQHF. The CDR3 DNA sequence: TGTGCCAGCTCACCTGACAGACTAAGCAATCAGCCCCAGCATTTT.

This clone ranks as medium-sized. The V gene is TRBV30, the J gene TRBJ2-2, with unresolved D. The CDR3 runs to 15 residues. V dropped 0 bases and J dropped 5 bases, with 13 bases sitting between them. Looked up from germline, CDR1 is GTSNPN and CDR2 is SVGIG (reference sequence). CDR3 in amino acids: CAWSVRRLETGELFF. The CDR3 DNA reads TGTGCCTGGAGTGTACGGCGGTTAGAGACCGGGGAGCTGTTTTTT.

The gene calls are TRBV7-3 and TRBJ2-3, with a weak D call TRBD1 (6 bases). V was clipped by 2 bases and J by 1 base, with 10 bases between them. The length of the CDR3 is 15 residues. Germline V gives CDR1 SGHTA, CDR2 FQGTGA. Written as DNA, the CDR3 is TGTGCCAGCAGCTTAGGGGCAGGGGGCACAGATACGCAGTATTTT. It is translated as CASSLGAGGTDTQYF. Looking up the rest from reference TRBV7-3 and TRBJ2-3 gives the full variable domain: GAGVSQTPSNKVTEKGKYVELRCDPISGHTALYWYRQSLGQGPEFLIYFQGTGAADDSGLPNDRFFAVRPEGSVSTLKIQRTERGDSAVYLCASSLGAGGTDTQYFGPGTRLTVL.

This clone was picked up a small number of times. Here the CDR3 DNA reads TGCGCCAGCAGCTTGGTTCCGGGCGCCGGGGAGCTGTTTTTT. This sequence encodes CASSLVPGAGELFF. The rearrangement uses TRBV5-1 and TRBJ2-2, with D uncertain. Germline V gene data show CDR1 as SGHRS and CDR2 as YFSETQ. This CDR3 contains 14 residues. V lost 0 bases, J lost 6 bases, and 9 bases lay in between.

This rearrangement joins TRBV15 to TRBJ1-2; 8 nucleotides align to TRBD1. Germline V gene data show CDR1 as LNHNV and CDR2 as YYDKDF (reference sequence). The CDR3 sequence is 16 residues long. With 2 bases clipped from V and 4 bases from J, the junction kept 9 bases outside the gene matches. As DNA, the CDR3 is TGTGCCACCAGCAGACCTGCAGGACAGGGAGTCTATGGCTACACCTTC. Its protein is CATSRPAGQGVYGYTF.

In DNA form, the CDR3 reads TGCGCCAGCAGCTTGGCTACAGGAGCGGGGCCCCAGCATTTT. This codes for CASSLATGAGPQHF. The chain is built from TRBV5-1 and TRBJ1-5; D might be TRBD1 (5 bases). CDR3 length equals 14 residues. The V gene's germline CDR1 is SGHRS and CDR2 YFSETQ. V lost 0 bases and J 9 bases, leaving 13 bases between the germline ends. Full variable domain (missing parts from reference TRBV5-1 and TRBJ1-5): KAGVTQTPRYLIKTRGQQVTLSCSPISGHRSVSWYQQTPGQGLQFLFEYFSETQRNKGNFPGRFSGRQFSNSRSEMNVSTLELGDSALYLCASSLATGAGPQHFGDGTRLSIL.

This clone appeared a single time. The genes are TRBV7-9 and TRBJ2-7, with D tentatively TRBD1 (6 bases). V shed 5 bases and J shed 5 bases, with 13 bases lying between them. This CDR3 has 13 residues. The V gene's germline CDR1 is SEHNR and CDR2 FQNEAQ (reference sequence). For the CDR3, the DNA is TGTGCCAGCAGCGGGGGCCTTGGGGACGAGCAGTACTTC. This translates into CASSGGLGDEQYF.

This chain uses TRBV5-1 with TRBJ2-2; a weak D match, TRBD2 (5 bases). V dropped 2 bases and J dropped 6 bases, with 8 bases sitting between them. There are 13 residues in the CDR3. Germline loops: CDR1 SGHRS, CDR2 YFSETQ. The CDR3 here is CASSFGGSGELFF. For the CDR3, the DNA is TGCGCCAGCAGCTTCGGAGGTTCCGGGGAGCTGTTTTTT. The complete variable domain, with remaining parts taken from reference TRBV5-1 and TRBJ2-2, reads KAGVTQTPRYLIKTRGQQVTLSCSPISGHRSVSWYQQTPGQGLQFLFEYFSETQRNKGNFPGRFSGRQFSNSRSEMNVSTLELGDSALYLCASSFGGSGELFFGEGSRLTVL.

The chain combines TRBV30 with TRBJ1-4, with D uncertain. Deletions cut 1 base from V and 7 bases from J, with 7 bases between. In germline, CDR1 is GTSNPN, CDR2 SVGIG (reference sequence). There are 12 residues in the CDR3. CDR3 DNA sequence: TGTGCCTGGAGTGAAGGGAGTGAAAAACTGTTTTTT. Protein: CAWSEGSEKLFF.

The chain combines TRBV5-1 with TRBJ2-2; the D gene is possibly TRBD2 (5 bases). This CDR3 has 15 amino acids. Germline V gene data show CDR1 as SGHRS and CDR2 as YFSETQ. Trimming pared 4 bases from V and 4 bases from J, leaving 14 bases between. The CDR3 region is CASSRDRSVTGELFF. The CDR3 nucleotides are TGCGCCAGCAGCCGGGATAGATCGGTCACCGGGGAGCTGTTTTTT.

This clone was seen once. The chain is built from TRBV4-1 and TRBJ1-5; 7 nucleotides line up with TRBD1. CDR3 length: 17 residues. The germline V gene has CDR1 MGHRA and CDR2 YSYEKL. V gave up 4 bases and J gave up 0 bases; unmatched junction bases: 9. The CDR3 DNA follows: TGCGCCAGCAGCCCCCGAGACAGGGAGGGTAGCAATCAGCCCCAGCATTTT. The encoded protein is CASSPRDREGSNQPQHF.